Listed below are T cell receptor beta chains from one sample, sequenced in a study of beta chain features in type 1 diabetes. The assay was immunoSEQ multiplex PCR, and TCRdb's table has in-frame clones only and misses some. Seen here are some 900,000 clones, 15% to 20% observed once, and the top ten hold 0.02% to 0.025%. The sequenced sample was naive CD4+ T cells from blood. The receptors were sampled from a woman aged 18-29 years in good health. Each CDR3 is given with its conserved first and last residue.

V: TRBV21-1; J: TRBJ1-1; CDR3: CASSEWGDAFF
V: TRBV5-1; J: TRBJ2-7; CDR3: CASSKLTSMYEQYF
V: TRBV4-2; J: TRBJ1-5; CDR3: CASSQAHAQGPYPQHF
V: TRBV6-5; J: TRBJ1-5; CDR3: CASSYRQGRNQPQHF
V: TRBV20-1; J: TRBJ2-7; CDR3: CSAGDFYEQYF
V: TRBV7-8; J: TRBJ2-3; CDR3: CASSTLSQVADTQYF
V: TRBV27; J: TRBJ2-2; CDR3: CASSDFTGELFF
V: TRBV20-1; J: TRBJ2-1; CDR3: CSAKFSGRQFF
V: TRBV7-9; J: TRBJ1-4; CDR3: CASSQQSDNQLPLFF
V: TRBV19; J: TRBJ2-1; CDR3: CASSSLRDRGLFEQFF
V: TRBV5-1; J: TRBJ2-1; CDR3: CASSSSGSIYNEQFF
V: TRBV2; J: TRBJ2-2; CDR3: CASSRRELGYTGELFF
V: TRBV5-6; J: TRBJ2-5; CDR3: CASSLTSGHTETQYF
V: TRBV7-8; J: TRBJ1-5; CDR3: CASSLRRVDSNQPQHF
V: TRBV11-2; J: TRBJ2-2; CDR3: CASSSLSGAGELFF
V: TRBV6-6; J: TRBJ2-5; CDR3: CASSYSGPGPSGTQYF
V: TRBV7-9; J: TRBJ1-5; CDR3: CASSLSRRGDQPQHF
V: TRBV7-3; J: TRBJ2-3; CDR3: CASSLQVTRKADTQYF
V: TRBV27; J: TRBJ2-1; CDR3: CASKQGGTTYNEQFF
V: TRBV5-1; J: TRBJ2-2; CDR3: CASDSDANTGELFF
V: TRBV10-2; J: TRBJ2-7; CDR3: CASRDRPLEQYF
V: TRBV27; J: TRBJ1-4; CDR3: CASSSPPGRELFF
V: TRBV5-4; J: TRBJ2-1; CDR3: CASRGGQGESSYNEQFF
V: TRBV5-4; J: TRBJ1-4; CDR3: CASSLGAGNNEKLFF
V: TRBV9; J: TRBJ2-1; CDR3: CASSAPGGAHNEQFF
V: TRBV5-4; J: TRBJ1-1; CDR3: CASQPRTGMNTEAFF
V: TRBV11-2; J: TRBJ2-1; CDR3: CASSFVQGNEQFF
V: TRBV7-2; J: TRBJ2-7; CDR3: CASSLSGYEQYF
V: TRBV6-5; J: TRBJ2-2; CDR3: CASGILAGELFF
V: TRBV18; J: TRBJ1-4; CDR3: CASSPGNEKLFF
V: TRBV29-1; J: TRBJ2-7; CDR3: CSVGSSFYEQYF
V: TRBV20-1; J: TRBJ2-5; CDR3: CGVWQETQYF
V: TRBV7-2; J: TRBJ2-1; CDR3: CASSSLAGGLEQFF
V: TRBV7-2; J: TRBJ2-7; CDR3: CASSYLYEQYF
V: TRBV27; J: TRBJ2-3; CDR3: CASSLQITGGTDTQYF
V: TRBV18; J: TRBJ1-2; CDR3: CASSPRSRESYGYTF
V: TRBV21-1; J: TRBJ2-3; CDR3: CASSAGTSGRQDTQYF
V: TRBV4-1; J: TRBJ2-6; CDR3: CASSQLHRATGANVLTF
V: TRBV28; J: TRBJ1-2; CDR3: CASSLSGLAGYTF
V: TRBV7-2; J: TRBJ1-4; CDR3: CASSLGGRGSTNEKLFF
V: TRBV5-1; J: TRBJ2-7; CDR3: CASSLDQRSYEQYF
V: TRBV7-8; J: TRBJ2-1; CDR3: CASSLRLAYNEQFF
V: TRBV10-1; J: TRBJ1-1; CDR3: CASSPRRNTEAFF
V: TRBV6-6; J: TRBJ2-1; CDR3: CASSSELAGVSNEQFF